This entry is about one TCR beta chain. The V gene's germline CDR1 is LNHDA and CDR2 SQIVND (reference sequence). This CDR3 comprises 12 residues. Trimming took off 5 bases at V and 6 bases at J, with 7 bases between the two ends. The data are from a study of blood T cell repertoires in COVID-19. Sequencing was performed with immunoSEQ multiplex PCR; in TCRdb, only in-frame clones are kept and a portion is missing. The sample holds approximately 53,000 clones, about 80% seen once. The chain carries TRBV19 and TRBJ2-2; D call uncertain. The clonotype originates from a woman in her fifties or sixties with acute or convalescent COVID-19. Input material: peripheral blood. In nucleotides, the CDR3 is TGTGCCAGTAGTCTTCTAGCCGGGGAGCTGTTTTTT. Its protein product is CASSLLAGELFF.